The 5 T cell receptor beta chains given below trace back to one sample, sequenced in a study of T cell responses to AZD1222 COVID-19 vaccine. Assay used: immunoSEQ multiplex PCR; TCRdb lists only in-frame clones, some missing. The table records more than 150,000 clones, 80% to 95% of them present only once. The input for sequencing was peripheral blood, taken 28 days after the second AZD1222 dose. All receptors derive from an adult who received the AZD1222 COVID-19 vaccine.

The rearrangement uses TRBV4-2 and TRBJ2-1, with TRBD2 identical over 8 bases. The germline V gene encodes CDR1 LGHNA and CDR2 YNFKEQ. This CDR3 region has 16 residues. J lost 8 bases, V lost 1 base, and 10 bases had no gene match. The CDR3 nucleotides read TGTGCCAGCAGCCAAGCGGCAGCGGGAGTTTACGATGAGCAGTTCTTC. Its protein is CASSQAAAGVYDEQFF.

The V and J genes are TRBV10-3 and TRBJ1-1; 10 bases fit TRBD1. The germline gives CDR1 ENHRY, CDR2 SYGVKD. The CDR3 loop spans 14 amino acids. V shed 1 base and J 4 bases; nucleotides not matched to a gene: 0. The CDR3 region is CAISEWTGGTEAFF. The CDR3, as DNA: TGTGCCATCAGTGAGTGGACAGGGGGCACTGAAGCTTTCTTT.

This chain joins TRBV30 and TRBJ1-2; TRBD1 agrees at 8 bases. The CDR3 loop spans 13 amino acids. Germline V lookup: CDR1 GTSNPN, CDR2 SVGIG (reference sequence). Trimming took 3 bases from V and 8 from J; bases not matched to a gene: 8. DNA of the CDR3: TGTGCCTGGAGCCCACAGGGGGATCAGGGCTACACCTTC. It is translated as CAWSPQGDQGYTF.

The chain combines TRBV3-1 (or the pseudogene TRBV3-2) with TRBJ2-1, with D unclear. CDR3 size: 14 residues. Germline CDR1 is LGHDT and CDR2 is YNNKEL (reference sequence). The V gene lost 0 bases and the J gene lost 6 bases, with 9 bases spanning the gap. CDR3 sequence: CASSQDWVVNEQFF. The CDR3 nucleotides read TGTGCCAGCAGCCAAGATTGGGTAGTCAATGAGCAGTTCTTC.

The chain employs TRBV6-2 or TRBV6-3 and TRBJ1-3, with 7 nucleotides matching TRBD1. J lost 0 bases, V lost 6 bases, and 11 bases had no gene match. Germline V lookup: CDR1 MNHEY, CDR2 SVGEGT. The CDR3 loop spans 17 amino acids. CDR3 protein: CASSPREGASSGNTIYF. The CDR3 DNA is TGTGCCAGCAGCCCCAGGGAGGGGGCCTCCTCTGGAAACACCATATATTTT.